Following are 9 T cell receptor beta chains from one sample sequenced in a study of shared clonotypes between healthy human individuals. Sequencing used immunoSEQ multiplex PCR; TCRdb keeps in-frame clones, though not all of them. The data hold a few million clones, with more than 85% observed a single time. The sample taken for sequencing was naive CD4+ T cells from PBMCs. Subset noted: CD45RA+ positively selected. All receptors come from a man between 18 and 29 years old in good health. Some clones in this sample may be carry-over from other donors' samples.

The chain has TRBV27 and TRBJ2-1, with 15 bases fitting TRBD2. This CDR3 has 16 amino acids. Germline CDR1 reads MNHEY; CDR2 reads SMNVEV (reference sequence). V lost 7 bases to trimming and J lost 4 bases; unmatched junction nucleotides: 5. Here the CDR3 reads CASKGTSGRRYNEQFF. The DNA of the CDR3 is TGTGCCAGCAAAGGGACTAGCGGGAGGAGGTACAATGAGCAGTTCTTC.

CDR3 sequence reads: CASRTSGSGYEQYF. The CDR3 bases are TGTGCCAGCAGGACTAGCGGGAGTGGGTACGAGCAGTACTTC. This chain links TRBV5-6 with TRBJ2-7; the match to TRBD2 covers 12 bases. The CDR3 runs to 14 residues. The germline V gene encodes CDR1 SGHDT and CDR2 YYEEEE. Unmatched junction bases numbered 4, after V lost 5 bases and J lost 4 bases.

This clone has just one count. V gene TRBV7-2 combines with J gene TRBJ2-5; 13 bases agree with TRBD2. Germline V gene sequence: CDR1 SGHTA, CDR2 FQGNSA. The CDR3 totals 16 residues. After removal of 3 bases from V and 5 bases from J, the junction contained 6 bases not matched to a gene. The CDR3 DNA follows: TGTGCCAGCAGCTTCTGGACTAGCGGGAGAAGGGAGACCCAGTACTTC. It codes for CASSFWTSGRRETQYF.

The genes are TRBV5-1 and TRBJ2-3; 7 positions agree with TRBD1. The CDR3 sequence is 15 residues long. Germline CDR1 and CDR2: SGHRS and YFSETQ. V gave up 3 bases and J gave up 0 bases; unmatched junction bases: 4. The CDR3 sequence is CASSWGTASTDTQYF. The CDR3 DNA sequence: TGCGCCAGCAGCTGGGGGACAGCTAGCACAGATACGCAGTATTTT.

The chain combines TRBV2 with TRBJ2-7; TRBD2 might be the D (5 bases). V shed 6 bases and J shed 4 bases, with 16 bases lying between them. Germline V gene lookup returns CDR1 SNHLY and CDR2 FYNNEI. The CDR3 is 14 residues long. CDR3 sequence reads: CASRSPGNDYEQYF. The CDR3 coding sequence is TGTGCCAGCAGGAGCCCGGGAAATGATTACGAGCAGTACTTC.

The CDR3 nucleotides are TGTGCCAGTAGCCAGGGGACCGTGGAGGGGGATGGCTACACCTTC. It encodes CASSQGTVEGDGYTF. The chain joins TRBV19 to TRBJ1-2; weak D call: TRBD1 (6 bases). The germline gives CDR1 LNHDA, CDR2 SQIVND (reference sequence). With 6 bases removed from V and 6 bases from J, the gap between germline ends came to 20 bases. The CDR3 covers 15 residues.

This chain uses TRBV5-1 with TRBJ2-5; D unresolved. V was shortened by 5 bases and J by 1 base, with 6 bases between the two germline ends. The CDR3 has 12 amino acids. Looked up from germline, CDR1 is SGHRS and CDR2 is YFSETQ. The CDR3 DNA reads as TGCGCCAGCAGGGTCAGCCAAGAGACCCAGTACTTC. Amino acids: CASRVSQETQYF.

As for this clone: Compared with germline, one end of the junction differs, possibly owing to a read error. The same CDR3 can be traced to other DNA sequences in this sample. The rearrangement uses TRBV4-1 and TRBJ2-2; tentatively, D is TRBD2 (5 bases). This CDR3 has 16 amino acids. The germline CDR1 and CDR2 sequences are MGHRA and YSYEKL. The CDR3 here is CASSPPRGRNTGELFF. CDR3 nucleotide sequence: TGTGCCAGCAGCCCCCCACGAGGGAGGAACACCGGGGAGCTGTTTTTT.

V and J are TRBV5-1 and TRBJ2-7, with a tentative D call TRBD2 (6 bases). Germline CDR1 SGHRS, CDR2 YFSETQ. Trimming cost V 0 bases and J 0 bases, with 13 bases left between them. The CDR3 contains 16 residues. CDR3 protein: CASSLGSGGVSYEQYF. CDR3 in DNA: TGCGCCAGCAGCTTGGGTAGCGGCGGGGTCTCCTACGAGCAGTACTTC.